The rows below give T cell receptor beta chains drawn from one sample of a study of response to subunit inactivated influenza vaccine. TCRdb analysed the RT-PCR reads with MiXCR anew, one entry per CDR3 protein. The table shows some 480,000 distinct CDR3 sequences, with approximately 9.9% occurring only once. This sample comprised PBMCs from blood, obtained more than 35 days after vaccination. The receptors come from a man aged 50 or older who received an inactivated influenza vaccine. CDR3s include the opening cysteine and the closing phenylalanine or tryptophan. Fields, in order: D gene, V gene, J gene, clone size, CDR3 protein, CDR3 DNA. The D gene is left open where the match is weak. Only part of the rows carry a size: once, few, many, or a class if the clone is expanded.

D: TRBD1; V: TRBV7-2; J: TRBJ1-1; size: many; CDR3: CASSLEQGGTEAFF; DNA: TGTGCCAGCAGCTTAGAGCAGGGGGGTACTGAAGCTTTCTTT
D: .; V: TRBV20-1; J: TRBJ1-1; size: .; CDR3: CSATVWDKEAFF; DNA: TGCAGTGCCACTGTCTGGGACAAAGAAGCTTTCTTT
D: .; V: TRBV28; J: TRBJ2-6; size: .; CDR3: CASSPQSLPGANVLTF; DNA: TGTGCCAGCAGTCCCCAATCTCTCCCTGGGGCCAACGTCCTGACTTTC
D: TRBD1; V: TRBV12-3/TRBV12-4; J: TRBJ1-1; size: .; CDR3: CASTRDRGPEAFF; DNA: TGTGCCAGCACCCGGGACAGGGGCCCTGAAGCTTTCTTT
D: .; V: TRBV7-2; J: TRBJ2-7; size: .; CDR3: CASSTRAGNSEQYF; DNA: TGTGCCAGCAGCACCCGGGCCGGGAATTCCGAGCAGTACTTC
D: TRBD2; V: TRBV6-1; J: TRBJ2-3; size: many; CDR3: CASKGLAGPDTQYF; DNA: TGTGCCAGCAAGGGACTAGCGGGGCCAGATACGCAGTATTTT
D: TRBD1; V: TRBV24-1; J: TRBJ2-1; size: many; CDR3: CATSDLSTGGINEQFF; DNA: TGTGCCACCAGTGATTTGTCGACAGGGGGAATTAATGAGCAGTTCTTC
D: .; V: TRBV29-1; J: TRBJ2-7; size: many; CDR3: CSVSGTKSSYEQYF; DNA: TGCAGCGTCTCCGGGACGAAAAGCTCCTACGAGCAGTACTTC
D: .; V: TRBV6-1; J: TRBJ1-5; size: few; CDR3: CASRKLAVSNQPQHF; DNA: TGTGCCAGCAGAAAGCTAGCGGTTAGCAATCAGCCCCAGCATTTT
D: TRBD2; V: TRBV7-2; J: TRBJ2-1; size: few; CDR3: CASSLIAGGANEQFF; DNA: TGTGCCAGCAGCTTAATAGCGGGAGGTGCGAATGAGCAGTTCTTC
D: .; V: TRBV11-2; J: TRBJ2-5; size: few; CDR3: CASSLGTVTPQETQYF; DNA: TGTGCCAGCAGCTTAGGGACGGTGACACCTCAAGAGACCCAGTACTTC
D: .; V: TRBV20-1; J: TRBJ1-2; size: .; CDR3: CSARDPHGDGYTF; DNA: TGCAGTGCTAGAGATCCGCACGGCGATGGCTACACCTTC
D: .; V: TRBV20-1; J: TRBJ2-1; size: .; CDR3: CCARDITWVDNEQFF; DNA: TGCTGTGCTAGAGATATAACTTGGGTAGATAATGAGCAGTTCTTC
D: .; V: TRBV5-1; J: TRBJ2-3; size: .; CDR3: CASSPELARFPDTQYF; DNA: TGCGCCAGCAGCCCGGAACTAGCCCGATTTCCAGATACGCAGTATTTT
D: .; V: TRBV3-1; J: TRBJ2-7; size: .; CDR3: CASSTGIEQYF; DNA: TGTGCCAGCAGCACAGGGATCGAGCAGTACTTC
D: .; V: TRBV20-1; J: TRBJ2-3; size: many; CDR3: CSASVAGTDTQYF; DNA: TGCAGTGCTAGCGTAGCGGGCACAGATACGCAGTATTTT
D: .; V: TRBV5-5; J: TRBJ2-1; size: .; CDR3: CASSAPGWNEQFF; DNA: TGTGCCAGCAGCGCTCCAGGGTGGAATGAGCAGTTCTTC
D: TRBD1; V: TRBV12-3/TRBV12-4; J: TRBJ1-2; size: few; CDR3: CASSFPSRTGNYGYTF; DNA: TGTGCCAGCAGTTTCCCCTCAAGGACAGGGAACTATGGCTACACCTTC
D: .; V: TRBV27; J: TRBJ2-3; size: many; CDR3: CASSFRLGGSYTQYF; DNA: TGTGCCAGCAGTTTCCGCCTAGGAGGTTCCTATACGCAGTATTTT
D: TRBD2; V: TRBV7-2; J: TRBJ2-2; size: few; CDR3: CASSKSSGRETGELFF; DNA: TGTGCCAGCAGCAAGTCTAGCGGGCGGGAAACCGGGGAGCTGTTTTTT
D: .; V: TRBV4-3; J: TRBJ2-1; size: few; CDR3: CASSQDRESSYNEQFF; DNA: TGCGCCAGCAGCCAAGATCGTGAGAGCTCCTACAATGAGCAGTTCTTC
D: .; V: TRBV3-1; J: TRBJ1-1; size: few; CDR3: CASSQGGRVRGGTEAFF; DNA: TGTGCCAGCAGCCAAGGGGGGCGCGTCCGTGGGGGCACTGAAGCTTTCTTT
D: .; V: TRBV9; J: TRBJ2-6; size: .; CDR3: CASSVGKSGANVLTF; DNA: TGTGCCAGCAGCGTAGGGAAATCTGGGGCCAACGTCCTGACTTTC
D: TRBD1; V: TRBV4-3; J: TRBJ1-2; size: .; CDR3: CASSQVGTGSNYGYTF; DNA: TGCGCCAGCAGCCAAGTTGGGACAGGGAGTAACTATGGCTACACCTTC
D: TRBD1; V: TRBV6-1; J: TRBJ2-6; size: .; CDR3: CASSEDRVNSGANVLTF; DNA: TGTGCCAGCAGCGAGGACAGGGTGAACTCTGGGGCCAACGTCCTGACTTTC
D: .; V: TRBV12-3/TRBV12-4; J: TRBJ2-7; size: many; CDR3: CASSLVRQEQYF; DNA: TGTGCCAGCAGTTTAGTCCGACAGGAGCAGTACTTC
D: TRBD1; V: TRBV28; J: TRBJ1-1; size: many; CDR3: CASRTQGWVMNTEAFF; DNA: TGTGCCAGCAGGACACAGGGGTGGGTGATGAACACTGAAGCTTTCTTT
D: .; V: TRBV5-4; J: TRBJ1-2; size: few; CDR3: CASTLRSSYGYTF; DNA: TGTGCCAGCACCCTCAGGAGTTCCTATGGCTACACCTTC
D: .; V: TRBV15; J: TRBJ2-7; size: .; CDR3: CATSRYDTSDYEQYF; DNA: TGTGCCACCAGCAGATACGACACGTCCGACTACGAGCAGTACTTC
D: .; V: TRBV4-3; J: TRBJ2-2; size: .; CDR3: CASSQDTTANTGELFF; DNA: TGCGCCAGCAGCCAAGATACGACAGCGAACACCGGGGAGCTGTTTTTT
D: .; V: TRBV18; J: TRBJ1-2; size: .; CDR3: CASSPQLFGGEGYTF; DNA: TGTGCCAGCTCACCACAGCTTTTTGGAGGCGAAGGCTACACCTTC